Below, 32 T cell receptor beta chains from the same sample are listed, as sequenced in a study of CD8 T cells in Susac syndrome. RNA amounts of roughly 0.45 to 1 ug underwent reverse transcription with random hexamers. MiXCR, applied by TCRdb to the immunoSEQ multiplex PCR reads, yields one record per CDR3 protein. The sample carries 150,000 to 160,000 distinct CDR3 sequences, 85% to 95% recorded once. Sequencing was performed on CD4+ T cells from PBMCs. The receptor set was obtained from a human donor with Susac syndrome.

The gene calls are TRBV12-3 or TRBV12-4 and TRBJ1-5; TRBD1 aligns across 7 bases. The CDR3 length is 16 residues. The V segment lost 3 bases and the J segment 1 base; nucleotides outside the gene matches: 6. CDR3 coding DNA: TGTGCCAGCAGTTTGGGTGACAGGGTGAGCAATCAGCCCCAGCATTTT. Its translation is CASSLGDRVSNQPQHF.

This clonotype was found a few times. The chain is built from TRBV12-3 or TRBV12-4 and TRBJ1-2, with 7 positions matching TRBD1. CDR3 length: 13 amino acids. Losses at the gene ends were 7 bases for V and 5 bases for J; bases not matched to a gene: 7. CDR3 DNA sequence: TGTGCCAGCACCCAACAGGGGACTTATGGCTACACCTTC. Encoded protein: CASTQQGTYGYTF.

The chain combines TRBV29-1 with TRBJ1-1; TRBD1 agrees at 7 bases. The CDR3 is made up of 14 amino acids. With 7 bases clipped from V and 0 bases from J, the junction kept 8 bases outside the gene matches. Germline assignment: CDR1 SQVTM and CDR2 ANQGSEA. CDR3 residues: CSARGQNMNTEAFF. The DNA for the CDR3 is TGCAGCGCCCGGGGACAGAACATGAACACTGAAGCTTTCTTT. Drawing the rest from reference TRBV29-1 and TRBJ1-1, the complete variable domain is SAVISQKPSRDICQRGTSLTIQCQVDSQVTMMFWYRQQPGQSLTLIATANQGSEATYESGFVIDKFPISRPNLTFSTLTVSNMSPEDSSIYLCSARGQNMNTEAFFGQGTRLTVV.

The rearrangement links TRBV18 to TRBJ1-5; the D gene is possibly TRBD1 (6 bases). The CDR3 is 15 amino acids. In germline, CDR1 is KGHSH, CDR2 LQKENI. Trimming removed 2 bases from V and 2 bases from J, with 10 bases in between. CDR3 in amino acids: CASSPRAGGNQPQHF. CDR3 sequence (DNA): TGTGCCAGCTCACCAAGGGCAGGGGGCAATCAGCCCCAGCATTTT. The full variable domain, its missing parts supplied by reference TRBV18 and TRBJ1-5, is NAGVMQNPRHLVRRRGQEARLRCSPMKGHSHVYWYRQLPEEGLKFMVYLQKENIIDESGMPKERFSAEFPKEGPSILRIQQVVRGDSAAYFCASSPRAGGNQPQHFGDGTRLSIL.

The chain joins TRBV5-6 to TRBJ2-1; 11 bases fit TRBD2. CDR1 is SGHDT, CDR2 YYEEEE, per germline. The CDR3 has 17 residues. Trimming took 2 bases from V and 4 from J; bases not matched to a gene: 8. CDR3 region: CASSLGLAGGPYNEQFF. Written as DNA, the CDR3 is TGTGCCAGCAGCTTAGGGCTAGCGGGGGGACCTTACAATGAGCAGTTCTTC.

The chain employs TRBV7-6 and TRBJ1-4; no definite D call. CDR3 length equals 13 residues. Trimming cost V 4 bases and J 4 bases, with 7 bases left between them. Germline V gene data show CDR1 as SGHVS and CDR2 as FNYEAQ. In nucleotides, the CDR3 is TGTGCCAGCAGCTCGGGTTATAATGAAAAACTGTTTTTT. The encoded protein is CASSSGYNEKLFF.

The chain couples TRBV5-6 to TRBJ2-3; no clear D. Trimming shortened V by 4 bases and J by 5 bases, and 8 bases separated the two germline ends. The germline gives CDR1 SGHDT, CDR2 YYEEEE. The CDR3 runs 12 residues. CDR3 region: CASSQALDTQYF. The CDR3 DNA reads as TGTGCCAGCAGCCAGGCTCTAGATACGCAGTATTTT. The variable domain in full, with the rest retrieved from reference TRBV5-6 and TRBJ2-3, is DAGVTQSPTHLIKTRGQQVTLRCSPKSGHDTVSWYQQALGQGPQFIFQYYEEEERQRGNFPDRFSGHQFPNYSSELNVNALLLGDSALYLCASSQALDTQYFGPGTRLTVL.

The count of this clonotype is one. This chain joins TRBV7-8 and TRBJ2-7; maybe TRBD2 (6 bases). CDR1 SGHVS and CDR2 FQNEAQ come from the germline V gene. With 5 bases removed from V and 6 bases from J, the gap between germline ends came to 17 bases. CDR3 length: 14 amino acids. CDR3 DNA sequence: TGTGCCAGCAGCCCAAGGGACTTCACGGGCGAGCAGTACTTC. It specifies CASSPRDFTGEQYF.

The V and J genes are TRBV11-2 and TRBJ2-5, with D possibly being TRBD1 (5 bases). There are 15 residues in the CDR3. Trimming left V 3 bases short and J 5 bases short, with 16 bases between. CDR1 and CDR2 (germline): SGHAT, FQNNGV. DNA for the CDR3: TGTGCCAGCAGCTTTGAGGCAGGGCTGGAGGAGACCCAGTACTTC. Amino acid sequence: CASSFEAGLEETQYF.

This chain connects TRBV12-3 or TRBV12-4 to TRBJ1-2; D unclear. The CDR3 has 11 residues. The V end lost 8 bases, the J end lost 4 bases, and 8 bases lay between the germline ends. The CDR3, as DNA: TGTGCCAGCGGCGGCTTCTATGGCTACACCTTC. Residues: CASGGFYGYTF.

The chain employs TRBV11-2 and TRBJ2-6; no clear D. The CDR3 is 15 amino acids. Germline-derived CDR1 and CDR2 are SGHAT and FQNNGV. V dropped 5 bases and J dropped 0 bases, with 8 bases sitting between them. CDR3 in DNA: TGTGCCAGCAGCCAAATAAACTCTGGGGCCAACGTCCTGACTTTC. It translates to CASSQINSGANVLTF. The variable domain in full, completed from reference TRBV11-2 and TRBJ2-6, reads EAGVAQSPRYKIIEKRQSVAFWCNPISGHATLYWYQQILGQGPKLLIQFQNNGVVDDSQLPKDRFSAERLKGVDSTLKIQPAKLEDSAVYLCASSQINSGANVLTFGAGSRLTVL.

V usage is TRBV6-5 and J usage is TRBJ2-1; D perhaps matches TRBD2 (6 bases). Germline CDR1 is MNHEY and CDR2 is SVGAGI. This CDR3 contains 16 residues. V shed 2 bases and J shed 4 bases, with 15 bases lying between them. For the CDR3, the DNA is TGTGCCAGCAGTTACAGCACGGGGGTTCCTTACAATGAGCAGTTCTTC. Protein sequence: CASSYSTGVPYNEQFF.

This clonotype was observed a few times. This sequence joins TRBV11-3 and TRBJ1-3; a weak D match, TRBD1 (6 bases). Germline V lookup: CDR1 SGHNT, CDR2 YENEEA. The ends were cut back, 3 bases at V and 0 bases at J, with 15 bases in the middle. CDR3 size: 17 residues. CDR3 region: CASSLGHPGGSGNTIYF. Here the CDR3 DNA reads TGTGCCAGCAGCTTGGGACACCCGGGTGGCTCTGGAAACACCATATATTTT.

The chain couples TRBV20-1 to TRBJ2-2; D is undetermined. Trimming left V 0 bases short and J 6 bases short, with 14 bases between. Germline V gene lookup returns CDR1 DFQATT and CDR2 SNEGSKA (reference sequence). This CDR3 comprises 15 residues. The CDR3 loop reads CSARDARQSPGELFF. Here the CDR3 DNA reads TGCAGTGCTAGAGATGCGAGACAATCTCCCGGGGAGCTGTTTTTT.

This rearrangement joins TRBV27 to TRBJ1-2; a weak D match, TRBD1 (5 bases). Germline lookup yields CDR1 MNHEY and CDR2 SMNVEV (reference sequence). The V end was cut by 8 bases, the J end by 6 bases, with 22 bases between. This CDR3 has 15 amino acids. Here the CDR3 DNA reads TGTGCCAGCGGCCTCGGGGCAAAACCCCATGATGGCTACACCTTC. As protein: CASGLGAKPHDGYTF.

The V call is TRBV15, the J call TRBJ2-7; TRBD1 matches 8 bases. Germline values: CDR1 LNHNV, CDR2 YYDKDF (reference sequence). V lost 3 bases and J lost 3; bases outside the gene matches: 7. The CDR3 consists of 15 residues. The CDR3 sequence is CATSSAGGWSYEQYF. The DNA for the CDR3 is TGTGCCACCAGCAGTGCAGGGGGCTGGAGCTACGAGCAGTACTTC. Drawing the rest from reference TRBV15 and TRBJ2-7, the complete variable domain is DAMVIQNPRYQVTQFGKPVTLSCSQTLNHNVMYWYQQKSSQAPKLLFHYYDKDFNNEADTPDNFQSRRPNTSFCFLDIRSPGLGDTAMYLCATSSAGGWSYEQYFGPGTRLTVT.

This clonotype was counted once. The chain recombines TRBV20-1 with TRBJ1-2; D possibly corresponds to TRBD1 (6 bases). The CDR3 length is 15 residues. V was pared by 5 bases and J by 4 bases, with 20 bases between. CDR1 DFQATT and CDR2 SNEGSKA come from the germline V gene (reference sequence). The CDR3 bases are TGCAGTGCTCCCACCTTGAGTAAGGACAGCTATGGCTACACCTTC. Its protein is CSAPTLSKDSYGYTF.

V usage is TRBV29-1 and J usage is TRBJ1-5, with D perhaps TRBD1 (5 bases). The germline V gene has CDR1 SQVTM and CDR2 ANQGSEA. This CDR3 has 12 residues. V lost 7 bases, J lost 6 bases, and 13 bases lay in between. CDR3 region: CSGGERGQPQHF. As DNA, the CDR3 is TGCAGCGGGGGGGAGCGGGGTCAGCCCCAGCATTTT. Filled out from reference TRBV29-1 and TRBJ1-5, the complete variable domain reads SAVISQKPSRDICQRGTSLTIQCQVDSQVTMMFWYRQQPGQSLTLIATANQGSEATYESGFVIDKFPISRPNLTFSTLTVSNMSPEDSSIYLCSGGERGQPQHFGDGTRLSIL.

This clonotype has only a few counts. V is TRBV19 and J is TRBJ1-2, with 8 bases fitting TRBD1. This CDR3 has 13 residues. V dropped 4 bases and J dropped 2; count of bases not matched to a gene: 0. Germline CDR1 reads LNHDA; CDR2 reads SQIVND (reference sequence). The CDR3 sequence is CASSRQGNYGYTF. CDR3 in DNA: TGTGCCAGTAGTAGACAGGGGAACTATGGCTACACCTTC.

V usage is TRBV21-1 and J usage is TRBJ2-7; the tabulated D call, TRBD1, remains unverified against the DNA. TRBV21-1 is labeled a pseudogene. The CDR3 is 15 amino acids. CDR3 loop: CASSKGPGGSYEQYF. The CDR3 region has the DNA TGTGCCAGCAGCAAAGGCCCGGGGGGCTCCTACGAGCAGTACTTC.

The J gene is TRBJ2-1, the V gene TRBV29-1; D gene uncertain. The V end was cut by 5 bases, the J end by 3 bases, with 14 bases between. Germline V gives CDR1 SQVTM, CDR2 ANQGSEA. The CDR3 is 14 residues long. The chain's CDR3 is CSVSEPIGYNEQFF. The DNA of the CDR3 is TGCAGCGTTTCCGAGCCCATAGGCTACAATGAGCAGTTCTTC.

The chain couples TRBV3-1 to TRBJ2-3; 11 nucleotides align to TRBD2. Germline CDR1 and CDR2: LGHDT and YNNKEL (reference sequence). The CDR3 is 14 amino acids. J lost 6 bases, V lost 3 bases, and 2 bases had no gene match. In DNA, the CDR3 is TGTGCCAGCAGCCACCGGACTAGCGGGGATACGCAGTATTTT. Its protein is CASSHRTSGDTQYF.

This clonotype came up once. The CDR3 nucleotides read TGTGCCAGCAGCTTCTCGGCTAACACAGATACGCAGTATTTT. Its translation: CASSFSANTDTQYF. The chain has TRBV13 and TRBJ2-3; D call uncertain. Germline V CDR1 and CDR2: PRHDT, FYEKMQ (reference sequence). V was pared by 3 bases and J by 2 bases, with 9 bases between. The CDR3 covers 14 residues.

The genes are TRBV14 and TRBJ2-4; no definite D call. V was cut by 4 bases and J by 3 bases, with 7 bases left in between. This CDR3 has 13 residues. Germline V gene data show CDR1 as SGHDN and CDR2 as FVKESK. The CDR3 nucleotides read TGTGCCAGCAGCCTAGTGATCAAAAACATTCAGTACTTC. It translates to CASSLVIKNIQYF.

This chain connects TRBV2 to TRBJ2-5; the match to TRBD2 covers 13 bases. This CDR3 contains 13 residues. V was clipped by 10 bases and J by 5 bases; unmatched bases: 4. CDR1 SNHLY and CDR2 FYNNEI come from the germline V gene. The chain's CDR3 is CATGTSGDETQYF. The DNA for the CDR3 is TGTGCCACCGGGACTAGCGGGGACGAGACCCAGTACTTC.

The rearrangement joins TRBV25-1 to TRBJ2-5; 12 positions match TRBD2. This CDR3 is 15 amino acids long. The trim removed 5 bases at V and 3 bases at J, leaving 4 bases unmatched. Germline assignment: CDR1 MGHDK and CDR2 SYGVNS. CDR3 in DNA: TGTGCCAGCAGTCCTAGGACTAGCGGGGAAGAGACCCAGTACTTC. This codes for CASSPRTSGEETQYF.

The genes are TRBV12-3 or TRBV12-4 and TRBJ1-6, with 8 positions matching TRBD1. The V gene end was trimmed by 6 bases and the J gene end by 11 bases; junction bases not matched to a gene: 9. This CDR3 region has 14 residues. CDR3 sequence (DNA): TGTGCCAGCAGGGAGAGGACAGGGCAAGCACCCCTCCACTTT. Encoded protein: CASRERTGQAPLHF.

This chain connects TRBV5-1 to TRBJ2-1; 8 bases are shared with TRBD1. Trimming cost V 1 base and J 8 bases; bases outside gene matches: 8. This CDR3 region has 15 residues. CDR1 and CDR2 (germline): SGHRS, YFSETQ. CDR3 coding DNA: TGCGCCAGCAGCTTGTCGCAGGGGGCGGTCGATGAGCAGTTCTTC. It translates to CASSLSQGAVDEQFF.

The chain couples TRBV20-1 to TRBJ1-2, with TRBD1 matching 7 bases. The ends lost 1 base at V and 1 base at J; junction bases unmatched: 6. CDR3 length: 15 amino acids. CDR1 and CDR2 (germline): DFQATT, SNEGSKA (reference sequence). CDR3 nucleotide sequence: TGCAGTGCTAGAGCATCCGGGACAGATAACTATGGCTACACCTTC. It translates to CSARASGTDNYGYTF.

The J gene is TRBJ2-3, the V gene TRBV5-4; D remains ambiguous. Germline V gene data show CDR1 as SGHNT and CDR2 as YYREEE (reference sequence). V was pared by 9 bases and J by 6 bases, with 23 bases between. This CDR3 has 15 amino acids. The CDR3 region has the DNA TGTGCCACCCTGAGGTATGGCGGCCGTGGGGATACGCAGTATTTT. Translation: CATLRYGGRGDTQYF. The entire variable domain, with the rest obtained from reference TRBV5-4 and TRBJ2-3, is as follows: ETGVTQSPTHLIKTRGQQVTLRCSSQSGHNTVSWYQQALGQGPQFIFQYYREEENGRGNFPPRFSGLQFPNYSSELNVNALELDDSALYLCATLRYGGRGDTQYFGPGTRLTVL.

The V call is TRBV4-3, the J call TRBJ2-3; a weak D match, TRBD2 (6 bases). Germline-derived CDR1 and CDR2 are LGHNA and YSLEER. This CDR3 is 15 amino acids long. V was cut by 3 bases and J by 2 bases, with 12 bases left in between. CDR3 loop: CASSQSPGDTDTQYF. The CDR3 bases are TGCGCCAGCAGCCAGAGCCCGGGAGACACAGATACGCAGTATTTT.

The chain joins TRBV6-2 or TRBV6-3 to TRBJ2-5; 11 positions match TRBD2. The CDR3 consists of 16 residues. CDR1 is MNHEY and CDR2 is SVGEGT in the germline V gene. Trimming took 0 bases from V and 5 from J; bases not matched to a gene: 5. The DNA of the CDR3 is TGTGCCAGCAGTTACTCGGGACTAGCGGTTGTGGAGACCCAGTACTTC. Translation: CASSYSGLAVVETQYF.